The rows below give T cell receptor beta chains drawn from one sample of a study of blood T cell repertoires in COVID-19. Assay: immunoSEQ multiplex PCR; the TCRdb copy retains only in-frame clones and omits some. The table has about 63,000 clones, roughly three quarters seen once; the top ten hold 50%. The sequenced sample consisted of peripheral blood. These receptors were collected from a woman of 80 years or more with acute or convalescent COVID-19. CDR3s include the opening cysteine and the closing phenylalanine or tryptophan. A D gene is named only where the DNA matches it firmly. Only part of the rows carry a size: once, few, many, or a class if the clone is expanded.

clone_size: few; v_call: TRBV27; j_call: TRBJ1-5; d_call: NA; cdr3_aa: CASSPNRVGQPQHF; cdr3_nt: TGTGCCAGCAGTCCAAACAGGGTCGGCCAGCCCCAGCATTTT
clone_size: NA; v_call: TRBV5-1; j_call: TRBJ1-2; d_call: NA; cdr3_aa: CASSWTGTGSGQGYTF; cdr3_nt: TGCGCCAGCAGCTGGACCGGGACTGGCTCGGGGCAGGGCTACACCTTC
clone_size: NA; v_call: TRBV6-5; j_call: TRBJ2-1; d_call: TRBD1; cdr3_aa: CASSYDGTDNEQFF; cdr3_nt: TGTGCCAGCAGTTACGATGGGACAGACAATGAGCAGTTCTTC
clone_size: NA; v_call: TRBV28; j_call: TRBJ2-3; d_call: NA; cdr3_aa: CASSGSRGGPADTQYF; cdr3_nt: TGTGCCAGCAGTGGGTCCAGGGGAGGGCCAGCAGATACGCAGTATTTT
clone_size: NA; v_call: TRBV27; j_call: TRBJ2-7; d_call: NA; cdr3_aa: CASRPRGPSYEQYF; cdr3_nt: TGTGCCAGCAGACCCAGGGGCCCCTCCTACGAGCAGTACTTC
clone_size: NA; v_call: TRBV2; j_call: TRBJ2-3; d_call: NA; cdr3_aa: CASRAADTQYF; cdr3_nt: TGTGCCAGCAGGGCGGCAGATACGCAGTATTTT
clone_size: few; v_call: TRBV5-1; j_call: TRBJ2-1; d_call: NA; cdr3_aa: CASSFASVYNEQFF; cdr3_nt: TGCGCCAGCAGCTTTGCGTCGGTCTACAATGAGCAGTTCTTC
clone_size: NA; v_call: TRBV29-1; j_call: TRBJ1-1; d_call: TRBD1; cdr3_aa: CSLWDRVNTEAFF; cdr3_nt: TGCAGCCTATGGGACAGGGTGAACACTGAAGCTTTCTTT
clone_size: NA; v_call: TRBV18; j_call: TRBJ2-1; d_call: NA; cdr3_aa: CASSPAGAPGFNEQFF; cdr3_nt: TGTGCCAGCTCACCAGCAGGGGCTCCAGGGTTCAATGAGCAGTTCTTC
clone_size: NA; v_call: TRBV5-5; j_call: TRBJ2-5; d_call: NA; cdr3_aa: CASSTPLAQIQETQYF; cdr3_nt: TGTGCCAGCAGCACACCCTTAGCGCAAATCCAAGAGACCCAGTACTTC
clone_size: NA; v_call: TRBV5-1; j_call: TRBJ1-1; d_call: NA; cdr3_aa: CASSLVRNTEAFF; cdr3_nt: TGCGCCAGCAGCTTGGTTAGGAACACTGAAGCTTTCTTT
clone_size: NA; v_call: TRBV7-9; j_call: TRBJ1-2; d_call: TRBD1; cdr3_aa: CASSAGQNYGYTF; cdr3_nt: TGTGCCAGCAGCGCGGGACAGAACTATGGCTACACCTTC
clone_size: NA; v_call: TRBV9; j_call: TRBJ2-1; d_call: NA; cdr3_aa: CASQAASSLYNEQFF; cdr3_nt: TGTGCCAGCCAGGCTGCTTCATCCCTCTACAATGAGCAGTTCTTC
clone_size: NA; v_call: TRBV9; j_call: TRBJ2-5; d_call: TRBD2; cdr3_aa: CASSVGTSIQETQYF; cdr3_nt: TGTGCCAGCAGCGTGGGGACTAGCATTCAAGAGACCCAGTACTTC
clone_size: NA; v_call: TRBV5-5; j_call: TRBJ1-2; d_call: NA; cdr3_aa: CASSSWGGAGLNYGYTF; cdr3_nt: TGTGCCAGCAGCTCCTGGGGGGGGGCTGGTTTAAACTATGGCTACACCTTC
clone_size: NA; v_call: TRBV27; j_call: TRBJ1-4; d_call: TRBD1; cdr3_aa: CASSAGQGAWANEKLFF; cdr3_nt: TGTGCCAGCAGCGCAGGACAGGGGGCTTGGGCTAATGAAAAACTGTTTTTT
clone_size: NA; v_call: TRBV19; j_call: TRBJ1-1; d_call: TRBD1; cdr3_aa: CASSSRDRGPEAFF; cdr3_nt: TGTGCCAGTAGTTCCCGGGACAGGGGCCCTGAAGCTTTCTTT
clone_size: NA; v_call: TRBV19; j_call: TRBJ1-1; d_call: NA; cdr3_aa: CASTAGPKSTEAFF; cdr3_nt: TGTGCTTCGACAGCAGGGCCCAAGAGCACTGAAGCTTTCTTT
clone_size: NA; v_call: TRBV21-1; j_call: TRBJ1-2; d_call: NA; cdr3_aa: CASPHSSGGEGLGYGYTF; cdr3_nt: TGTGCCAGCCCTCATAGTTCCGGTGGGGAGGGGTTGGGGTATGGCTACACCTTC
clone_size: NA; v_call: TRBV7-2; j_call: TRBJ2-7; d_call: NA; cdr3_aa: CASSLAFRGNEQYF; cdr3_nt: TGTGCCAGCAGCTTAGCCTTCAGGGGCAACGAGCAGTACTTC
clone_size: NA; v_call: TRBV14; j_call: TRBJ2-3; d_call: NA; cdr3_aa: CASSLPGTDTQYF; cdr3_nt: TGTGCCAGCAGCCTTCCCGGCACAGATACGCAGTATTTT
clone_size: NA; v_call: TRBV3-1/TRBV3-2; j_call: TRBJ2-5; d_call: TRBD2; cdr3_aa: CASSHQTSGRETQYF; cdr3_nt: TGTGCCAGCAGCCACCAGACTAGCGGGAGGGAGACCCAGTACTTC
clone_size: NA; v_call: TRBV2; j_call: TRBJ2-7; d_call: NA; cdr3_aa: CASRNRPQGIFYEQYF; cdr3_nt: TGTGCCAGCAGAAATCGGCCCCAGGGGATCTTCTACGAGCAGTACTTC
clone_size: NA; v_call: TRBV27; j_call: TRBJ2-7; d_call: NA; cdr3_aa: CASSPSGGAYEQYF; cdr3_nt: TGTGCCAGCAGTCCTTCGGGGGGCGCCTACGAGCAGTACTTC